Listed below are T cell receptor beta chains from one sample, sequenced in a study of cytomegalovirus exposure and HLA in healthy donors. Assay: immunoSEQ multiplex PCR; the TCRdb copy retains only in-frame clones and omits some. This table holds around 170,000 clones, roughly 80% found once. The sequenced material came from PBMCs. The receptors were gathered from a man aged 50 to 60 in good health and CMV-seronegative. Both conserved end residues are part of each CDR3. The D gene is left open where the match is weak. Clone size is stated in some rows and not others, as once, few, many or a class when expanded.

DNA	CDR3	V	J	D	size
TGCGCCAGCAGCCAACCGTCAGGGACTTGGACCGACGAGCAGTACTTC	CASSQPSGTWTDEQYF	TRBV4-1	TRBJ2-7	-	-
TGTGCCAGCAGCAAGAGGACAGGGGCCGGCTATGGCTACACCTTC	CASSKRTGAGYGYTF	TRBV5-8	TRBJ1-2	TRBD1	-
TGTGCCAGCAGCTTGGGACAGGGGCTATACGAGCAGTACTTC	CASSLGQGLYEQYF	TRBV5-4	TRBJ2-7	TRBD1	few
TGTGCCAGTGGGACAGGAGACCAAGAGACCCAGTACTTC	CASGTGDQETQYF	TRBV18	TRBJ2-5	TRBD1	-
TGCGCCAGCAGCGCCCGGAGTAGCGGGGGTACTCAAGAGACCCAGTACTTC	CASSARSSGGTQETQYF	TRBV4-1	TRBJ2-5	TRBD2	-
TGTGCCAGCAGCGTAGACCCGGGTAATTCACCCCTCCACTTT	CASSVDPGNSPLHF	TRBV9	TRBJ1-6	-	few
TGTGCCAGTAGTACGTCAGGTGGCAATCAGCCCCAGCATTTT	CASSTSGGNQPQHF	TRBV19	TRBJ1-5	-	-
TGTGCCACTACCGGGACAGGGGACACTGAAGCTTTCTTT	CATTGTGDTEAFF	TRBV15	TRBJ1-1	TRBD1	-
TGTGCCAGTAGGAGCCGGGATCTGAACACTGAAGCTTTCTTT	CASRSRDLNTEAFF	TRBV19	TRBJ1-1	-	-
TGTGCCAGCAGCTCCTGGACAGTCAACACTGAAGCTTTCTTT	CASSSWTVNTEAFF	TRBV11-2	TRBJ1-1	-	-
TGCAGCGTAGGTAGAGGGGGCGGGTACGAGCAGTACTTC	CSVGRGGGYEQYF	TRBV29-1	TRBJ2-7	TRBD1	-
TGCGCCAGCAGTACAGTGAACACTGAAGCTTTCTTT	CASSTVNTEAFF	TRBV10-2	TRBJ1-1	-	-
TGTGCCAGCAGTTATAAATATCCGGGGACCCAGTACTTC	CASSYKYPGTQYF	TRBV7-9	TRBJ2-5	-	-
TGCGCCAGCAGCCAAGACTCTGGGACTCAACGGAATCAGCCCCAGCATTTT	CASSQDSGTQRNQPQHF	TRBV4-1	TRBJ1-5	-	-
TGTGCCAGCAGCGACCGGGGACAGGGTGTAGGAGAGACCCAGTACTTC	CASSDRGQGVGETQYF	TRBV7-9	TRBJ2-5	TRBD1	-
TGTGCCACTGAAAGGGGGCTGGGAGAGACCCAGTACTTC	CATERGLGETQYF	TRBV9	TRBJ2-5	TRBD1	-
TGTGCCAGCAGCGAATACAGGGGCCACTACAATGAGCAGTTCTTC	CASSEYRGHYNEQFF	TRBV7-6	TRBJ2-1	TRBD1	-
TGTGCCAGCAGCGTAGGGAGGACTAGCGGGGACACCGGGGAGCTGTTTTTT	CASSVGRTSGDTGELFF	TRBV9	TRBJ2-2	TRBD2	-
TGCGCCAGCAGCCCTTGGAACACTGAAGCTTTCTTT	CASSPWNTEAFF	TRBV10-2	TRBJ1-1	-	-
TGTGCCACCAAGATTGAGTCAAACACAGATACGCAGTATTTT	CATKIESNTDTQYF	TRBV2	TRBJ2-3	-	-
TGTGCCAGCAGCTCGGGACTAGCGCAGTATTTT	CASSSGLAQYF	TRBV7-8	TRBJ2-3	TRBD2	few
TGTGCCAGCAGTGTGGACAGGTTCAATAGCAATCAGCCCCAGCATTTT	CASSVDRFNSNQPQHF	TRBV6-1	TRBJ1-5	TRBD1	-
TGCGCCAGCAGCCCCGTAGGGGGTTCGGCTTTCTTT	CASSPVGGSAFF	TRBV4-3	TRBJ1-1	-	few
TGTGCCAGCAGCTTGGGACTAATCGGTACCGGGGAGCTGTTTTTT	CASSLGLIGTGELFF	TRBV5-5	TRBJ2-2	-	-
TGTGCCAGCAGCTCCGACAGGAACACCGGGGAGCTGTTTTTT	CASSSDRNTGELFF	TRBV7-2	TRBJ2-2	-	few
TGTGCCAGCAGCTCCTCGGGGGAGAACACTGAAGCTTTCTTT	CASSSSGENTEAFF	TRBV11-3	TRBJ1-1	-	-
TGTGCCAGCAGCGACCTCGGGTACGAGCAGTACTTC	CASSDLGYEQYF	TRBV11-3	TRBJ2-7	-	few
TGTGCCAGCAGTGACTCGGGGGGAACCGGGGAGCTGTTTTTT	CASSDSGGTGELFF	TRBV6-4	TRBJ2-2	-	-
TGCGCCAGCAGCGACCGCGCAGGGATAGGCACTGAAGCTTTCTTT	CASSDRAGIGTEAFF	TRBV5-1	TRBJ1-1	-	-
TGTGCCAGCAGCCAGCAGGATACAACGGAAAAACTGTTTTTT	CASSQQDTTEKLFF	TRBV13	TRBJ1-4	-	-
TGTGCCTGGAGCCCTGGGGGGGCCCGGCTGAACACTGAAGCTTTCTTT	CAWSPGGARLNTEAFF	TRBV30	TRBJ1-1	-	few
TGTGCCAGCAGCCCAGCGGCAGATACGCAGTATTTT	CASSPAADTQYF	TRBV11-2	TRBJ2-3	-	once
TGTGCCAGCAGTGACTCGAAGGTGCCGGGACAGGGAGGAAACACCATATATTTT	CASSDSKVPGQGGNTIYF	TRBV6-4	TRBJ1-3	TRBD1	few
TGTGCCATCAGCAGGGCTGGGGCCAACGTCCTGACTTTC	CAISRAGANVLTF	TRBV10-3	TRBJ2-6	-	-
TGTGCCTGGGGTCCGCCGGACTACCCCTCTGGGGCCAACGTCCTGACTTTC	CAWGPPDYPSGANVLTF	TRBV30	TRBJ2-6	-	-
TGTGCCAGCACCCCGAGCGGGAATCAGCCCCAGCATTTT	CASTPSGNQPQHF	TRBV6-1	TRBJ1-5	-	-
TGTGCCAGTAGTAACCGGGACAGAGTTGAAGCTTTCTTT	CASSNRDRVEAFF	TRBV19	TRBJ1-1	TRBD1	-
TGTGCCAGCAGTGGAGGGGGCGCGGGCACCGGGGAGCTGTTTTTT	CASSGGGAGTGELFF	TRBV7-3	TRBJ2-2	-	-